One and the same sample provided the 9 T cell receptor beta chains below, sequenced in a study of blood T cell repertoires in COVID-19. TCRdb's copy holds only in-frame clones and misses some; the assay was immunoSEQ multiplex PCR. Here the sample spans fewer than 300,000 clones, around 85% being singletons. Sequencing used peripheral blood. The source is a human donor with COVID-19, enrolled during active disease. The donor label of this sample is uncertain.

The chain combines TRBV5-1 with TRBJ2-7; D possibly corresponds to TRBD1 (6 bases). V gave up 4 bases and J gave up 1 base, with 18 bases separating them. The CDR3 extends over 16 amino acids. CDR1 and CDR2 from the germline V gene are SGHRS and YFSETQ. CDR3 sequence: CASSPEGRTASYEQYF. CDR3 in DNA: TGCGCCAGCAGCCCAGAAGGTCGGACAGCTTCCTACGAGCAGTACTTC.

This chain links TRBV28 with TRBJ1-5; D call uncertain. V was shortened by 6 bases and J by 5 bases, with 8 bases between the two germline ends. The CDR3 sequence is 12 residues long. Germline CDR1 MDHEN, CDR2 SYDVKM. The CDR3, as DNA: TGTGCCAGCAGCCGCGGAGATCAGCCCCAGCATTTT. Protein sequence: CASSRGDQPQHF. The complete variable domain, with remaining parts taken from reference TRBV28 and TRBJ1-5, reads DVKVTQSSRYLVKRTGEKVFLECVQDMDHENMFWYRQDPGLGLRLIYFSYDVKMKEKGDIPEGYSVSREKKERFSLILESASTNQTSMYLCASSRGDQPQHFGDGTRLSIL.

The CDR3, as DNA: TGTGCCAGTAGTACAGGGGAAGGAGATACGCAGTATTTT. Translating it yields CASSTGEGDTQYF. This chain uses TRBV19 with TRBJ2-3, with D maybe TRBD1 (6 bases). V was clipped by 4 bases and J by 5 bases, with 10 bases between them. CDR3 length equals 13 residues. Germline lookup yields CDR1 LNHDA and CDR2 SQIVND (reference sequence).

The V call is TRBV18, the J call TRBJ2-1; perhaps TRBD1 as D (6 bases). Trimming stripped 3 bases from V and 13 bases from J, with 22 bases between. The CDR3 consists of 15 residues. The germline V gene has CDR1 KGHSH and CDR2 LQKENI. CDR3 DNA: TGTGCCAGCTCACCGACAGGATCAGCCCCTATTCCTCAGTTCTTC. Protein sequence: CASSPTGSAPIPQFF.

The V gene is TRBV5-8, the J gene TRBJ2-1; D may be TRBD2 (6 bases). There are 15 residues in the CDR3. Between the trimmed V and J ends, which lost 4 bases and 0 bases, there was a span of 11 bases. Germline CDR1 SGHTS, CDR2 YDEGEE. CDR3 DNA sequence: TGTGCCAGCAGCCACCGGAGGGTCTCCTACAATGAGCAGTTCTTC. The encoded protein is CASSHRRVSYNEQFF.

J is TRBJ2-7 and V is TRBV5-5; 12 bases align to TRBD2. CDR3 length equals 19 residues. V lost 4 bases, J lost 1 base, and 15 bases stayed unmatched. From germline, CDR1 is SGHKS and CDR2 YYEKEE (reference sequence). The CDR3, as DNA: TGTGCCAGCAGCCGCCGGCCGGTAACCGGGACTAGCGGGTCCTACGAGCAGTACTTC. Protein sequence: CASSRRPVTGTSGSYEQYF.

This chain joins TRBV27 and TRBJ1-2; D might be TRBD1 (5 bases). The CDR3 is 15 residues long. Looked up from germline, CDR1 is MNHEY and CDR2 is SMNVEV (reference sequence). Trimming took off 7 bases at V and 5 bases at J, with 20 bases between the two ends. CDR3 amino acids: CASTSLQTGGYGYTF. CDR3 sequence (DNA): TGTGCCAGCACCTCACTACAGACCGGGGGGTATGGCTACACCTTC.

The V gene is TRBV27, the J gene TRBJ2-6; D remains ambiguous. V was shortened by 6 bases and J by 0 bases, with 12 bases between the two germline ends. The CDR3 length is 16 residues. The germline gives CDR1 MNHEY, CDR2 SMNVEV (reference sequence). CDR3 sequence (DNA): TGTGCCAGCAGCCCGCGACGGGTCTCTGGGGCCAACGTCCTGACTTTC. Protein product: CASSPRRVSGANVLTF. The complete variable domain, with remaining parts taken from reference TRBV27 and TRBJ2-6, reads EAQVTQNPRYLITVTGKKLTVTCSQNMNHEYMSWYRQDPGLGLRQIYYSMNVEVTDKGDVPEGYKVSRKEKRNFPLILESPSPNQTSLYFCASSPRRVSGANVLTFGAGSRLTVL.

The J gene is TRBJ1-2, the V gene TRBV30; D is unclear. Germline CDR1 is GTSNPN and CDR2 is SVGIG (reference sequence). V shed 2 bases and J shed 3 bases, with 7 bases lying between them. The CDR3 is 12 amino acids. For the CDR3, the DNA is TGTGCCTGGAGTTTGAGGTACTATGGCTACACCTTC. This gives the protein CAWSLRYYGYTF.